One sample yielded the 17 T cell receptor beta chains listed below, sequenced in a study of a mutant IDH1 vaccine in newly diagnosed glioma. What these receptors recognize is not known. Profiling relied on immunoSEQ multiplex PCR, and the TCRdb table lists in-frame clones only, not all of them. This sample yields 50,000 to 55,000 clones, of which 65% are seen a single time; 4% to 6% belongs to the top ten. Time point: week 47, end of study. Every vaccination contained 300 ug of the mutant IDH1 20-mer peptide and was paired with topical imiquimod. The specimen comprised peripheral blood mononuclear cells (PBMCs), sampled from a glioma patient whose treatment included an IDH1 peptide vaccine. The receptors were sampled from a man aged 35 to 55 with glioma. Some clones in this sample may be carry-over from other donors' samples.

This clone showed up just a few times. V and J are TRBV5-1 and TRBJ1-6; TRBD1 is a possible D gene (5 bases). The germline V gene has CDR1 SGHRS and CDR2 YFSETQ. V was trimmed by 2 bases and J by 7 bases, leaving 13 bases between them. The CDR3 covers 15 residues. The CDR3 nucleotides are TGCGCCAGCAGCTTCCAAGGGGATATGAATTCACCCCTCCACTTT. Protein: CASSFQGDMNSPLHF.

This chain links TRBV18 with TRBJ1-6, with TRBD1 matching 7 bases. With V trimmed by 6 bases and J by 5 bases, 13 bases remained unmatched. Germline CDR1 KGHSH, CDR2 LQKENI. This CDR3 is built from 17 residues. CDR3 sequence: CASSPGGRFRDNSPLHF. The DNA for the CDR3 is TGTGCCAGCTCCCCAGGGGGTAGGTTCCGGGATAATTCACCCCTCCACTTT.

The chain combines TRBV6-1 with TRBJ2-5; 10 bases are shared with TRBD2. There are 15 residues in the CDR3. Trimming took 2 bases from V and 5 from J; bases not matched to a gene: 5. Germline V gene data show CDR1 as MNHNS and CDR2 as SASEGT. The CDR3 is CASSELMTSGETQYF. The CDR3 DNA reads TGTGCCAGCAGTGAACTTATGACTAGCGGGGAGACCCAGTACTTC.

In this sample, this clone turned up a few times. The chain combines TRBV5-1 with TRBJ2-6, with D perhaps assigned TRBD1 or TRBD2 (7 bases each). This CDR3 has 18 residues. Germline values: CDR1 SGHRS, CDR2 YFSETQ. The V end was cut by 5 bases, the J end by 0 bases, with 18 bases between. The CDR3 nucleotides read TGCGCCAGCAGACGAAGCGGGACAGACCGCTCTGGGGCCAACGTCCTGACTTTC. This encodes CASRRSGTDRSGANVLTF. Drawing the rest from reference TRBV5-1 and TRBJ2-6, the complete variable domain is KAGVTQTPRYLIKTRGQQVTLSCSPISGHRSVSWYQQTPGQGLQFLFEYFSETQRNKGNFPGRFSGRQFSNSRSEMNVSTLELGDSALYLCASRRSGTDRSGANVLTFGAGSRLTVL.

As regards this clone: One junction end disagrees with the germline gene, perhaps due to a read error. The chain recombines TRBV27 with TRBJ2-3; D call uncertain. The CDR3 totals 12 residues. In germline, CDR1 is MNHEY, CDR2 SMNVEV (reference sequence). In DNA form, the CDR3 reads TGTGCCAGCAGTCCCCATCCAAGGGCCACCCATTTC. Translation gives CASSPHPRATHF.

The sample holds one count of this clone. This chain links TRBV6-5 with TRBJ1-2; D is undetermined. Trimming took off 5 bases at V and 1 base at J, with 11 bases between the two ends. Germline loops: CDR1 MNHEY, CDR2 SVGAGI. The CDR3 has 14 amino acids. The CDR3 DNA reads as TGTGCCAGCAGTCGGACTGAAATTAACTATGGCTACACCTTC. The encoded protein is CASSRTEINYGYTF.

The J gene is TRBJ2-2, the V gene TRBV27; no reliable D call. Germline lookup yields CDR1 MNHEY and CDR2 SMNVEV (reference sequence). CDR3 length: 16 amino acids. V lost 4 bases, J lost 0 bases, and 12 bases lay in between. The CDR3 DNA reads TGTGCCAGCAGTTCTAGACACGACGCGAACACCGGGGAGCTGTTTTTT. This translates into CASSSRHDANTGELFF.

The V and J genes are TRBV5-4 and TRBJ2-2, with 7 bases aligning to TRBD1. Germline V gene sequence: CDR1 SGHNT, CDR2 YYREEE (reference sequence). V shed 4 bases and J 0 bases; nucleotides not matched to a gene: 3. This CDR3 is 15 amino acids long. Written as DNA, the CDR3 is TGTGCCAGCAGCGGGGACAGACCGAACACCGGGGAGCTGTTTTTT. Translation: CASSGDRPNTGELFF.

V gene TRBV18 combines with J gene TRBJ1-4; D is undetermined. The V end lost 4 bases, the J end lost 8 bases, and 17 bases lay between the germline ends. The CDR3 is made up of 15 amino acids. Germline-derived CDR1 and CDR2 are KGHSH and LQKENI. This chain's CDR3 is CASSLDHSAAEKLFF. For the CDR3, the DNA is TGTGCCAGCTCACTGGACCACTCGGCGGCCGAAAAACTGTTTTTT.

The J gene is TRBJ2-7, the V gene TRBV20-1, with unresolved D. The CDR3 has 11 amino acids. V was trimmed by 6 bases and J by 5 bases, leaving 11 bases between them. Germline V CDR1 and CDR2: DFQATT, SNEGSKA (reference sequence). CDR3 protein: CSATRSHEQYF. The DNA for the CDR3 is TGCAGTGCCACGCGGAGCCACGAGCAGTACTTC.

This rearrangement joins TRBV9 to TRBJ2-3, with unresolved D. From germline, CDR1 is SGDLS and CDR2 YYNGEE. V lost 0 bases, J lost 6 bases, and 11 bases lay in between. The CDR3 runs 14 residues. CDR3 in amino acids: CASSVAGRVDTQYF. The CDR3 DNA is TGTGCCAGCAGCGTAGCGGGTCGCGTCGATACGCAGTATTTT.

The V and J genes are TRBV2 and TRBJ1-2; D is ambiguous. The V gene lost 2 bases and the J gene lost 4 bases, with 14 bases spanning the gap. From germline, CDR1 is SNHLY and CDR2 FYNNEI. CDR3 size: 15 residues. The CDR3 here is CASSESQLRAYGYTF. Here the CDR3 DNA reads TGTGCCAGCAGTGAAAGCCAGCTGAGGGCCTATGGCTACACCTTC.

The CDR3 bases are TGTGCCAGCAGCTTGGAGGGGAGGGTTTACACTGAAGCTTTCTTT. It is translated as CASSLEGRVYTEAFF. V and J are TRBV5-4 and TRBJ1-1; the D gene is possibly TRBD1 (5 bases). The CDR3 length is 15 residues. The germline V gene has CDR1 SGHNT and CDR2 YYREEE (reference sequence). Trimming cost V 0 bases and J 3 bases, with 12 bases left between them.

The sample holds a few counts of this clone. The chain joins TRBV11-2 to TRBJ1-5; TRBD1 matches 10 bases. V lost 5 bases and J lost 7; bases outside the gene matches: 2. Germline V gene sequence: CDR1 SGHAT, CDR2 FQNNGV. There are 13 residues in the CDR3. The CDR3 nucleotides read TGTGCCAGCAGCATGGACAGGGGGCAGCCCCAGCATTTT. Residues: CASSMDRGQPQHF.

The CDR3 DNA sequence: TGTGCCAGCAGCTTAGGCCCCGACAGGGTCACAGCTTTCTTT. Protein product: CASSLGPDRVTAFF. The chain links TRBV13 to TRBJ1-1; 7 bases map to TRBD1. The trim removed 0 bases at V and 10 bases at J, leaving 8 bases unmatched. Germline V gene sequence: CDR1 PRHDT, CDR2 FYEKMQ (reference sequence). The CDR3 consists of 14 residues.

This chain connects TRBV7-8 to TRBJ2-7; D gene ambiguous. CDR1 is SGHVS, CDR2 FQNEAQ, per germline. The CDR3 has 12 residues. The V end lost 4 bases, the J end lost 7 bases, and 11 bases lay between the germline ends. DNA for the CDR3: TGTGCCAGCAGCTCAGTGGTGGGGGAGCAGTACTTC. This encodes CASSSVVGEQYF.

The chain has TRBV10-1 and TRBJ1-1; unclear D gene. Deletions cut 2 bases from V and 7 bases from J, with 11 bases between. The CDR3 consists of 13 residues. Per the germline V gene, CDR1 is WNHNN and CDR2 is SYGVQD (reference sequence). DNA of the CDR3: TGCGCCAGCAGTGAGAGAAGAGACGGTGAAGCTTTCTTT. Protein sequence: CASSERRDGEAFF.